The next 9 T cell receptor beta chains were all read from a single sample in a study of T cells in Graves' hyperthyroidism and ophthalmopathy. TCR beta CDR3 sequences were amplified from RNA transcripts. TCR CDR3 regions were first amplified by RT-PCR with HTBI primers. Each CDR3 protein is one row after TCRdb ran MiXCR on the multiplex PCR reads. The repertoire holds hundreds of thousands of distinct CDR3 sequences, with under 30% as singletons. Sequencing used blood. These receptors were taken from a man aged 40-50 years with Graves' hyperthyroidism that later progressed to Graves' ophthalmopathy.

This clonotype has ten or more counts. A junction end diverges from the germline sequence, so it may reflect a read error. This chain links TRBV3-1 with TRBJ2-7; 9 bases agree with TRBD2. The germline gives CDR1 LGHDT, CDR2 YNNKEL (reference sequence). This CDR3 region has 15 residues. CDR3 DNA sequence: TGTGCCAGCAGCGAAGACGGCGGGAGGGGATACGAGCAGTACTTC. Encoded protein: CASSEDGGRGYEQYF.

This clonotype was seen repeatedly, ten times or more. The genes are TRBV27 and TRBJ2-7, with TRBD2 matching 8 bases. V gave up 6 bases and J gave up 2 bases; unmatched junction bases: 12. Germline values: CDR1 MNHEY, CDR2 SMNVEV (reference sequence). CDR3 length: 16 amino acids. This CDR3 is CASSGISSGPTYEQYF. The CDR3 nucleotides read TGTGCCAGCAGCGGAATCTCTAGCGGGCCCACCTACGAGCAGTACTTC.

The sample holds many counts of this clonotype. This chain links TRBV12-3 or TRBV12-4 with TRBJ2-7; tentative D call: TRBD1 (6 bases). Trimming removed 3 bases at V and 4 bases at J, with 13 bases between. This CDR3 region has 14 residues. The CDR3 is CASSLGTLTYEQYF. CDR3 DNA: TGTGCCAGCAGTTTGGGGACACTCACTTACGAGCAGTACTTC.

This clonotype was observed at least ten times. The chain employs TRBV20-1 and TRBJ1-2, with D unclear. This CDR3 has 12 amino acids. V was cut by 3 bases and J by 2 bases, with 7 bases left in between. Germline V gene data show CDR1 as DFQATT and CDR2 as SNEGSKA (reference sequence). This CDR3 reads CSASQQNYGYTF. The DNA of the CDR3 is TGCAGTGCTAGCCAGCAGAACTATGGCTACACCTTC.

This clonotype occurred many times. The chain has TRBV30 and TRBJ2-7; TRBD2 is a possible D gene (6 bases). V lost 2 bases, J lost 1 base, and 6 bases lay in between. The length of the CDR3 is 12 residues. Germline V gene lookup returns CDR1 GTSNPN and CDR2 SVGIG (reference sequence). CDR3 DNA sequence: TGTGCCTGGAGTCGGGGGTCCTACGAGCAGTACTTC. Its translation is CAWSRGSYEQYF.

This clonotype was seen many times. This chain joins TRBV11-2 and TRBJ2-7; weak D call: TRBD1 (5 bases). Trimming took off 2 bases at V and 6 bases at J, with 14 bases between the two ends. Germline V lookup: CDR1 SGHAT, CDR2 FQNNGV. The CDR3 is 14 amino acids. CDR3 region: CASSLHSRGSEQYF. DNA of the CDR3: TGTGCCAGCAGCTTACACTCAAGGGGCTCCGAGCAGTACTTC.

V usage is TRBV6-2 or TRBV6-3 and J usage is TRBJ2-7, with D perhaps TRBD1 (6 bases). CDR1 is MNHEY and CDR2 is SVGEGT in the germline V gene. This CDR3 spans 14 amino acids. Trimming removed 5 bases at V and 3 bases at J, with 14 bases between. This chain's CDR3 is CASSPGDAVYEQYF. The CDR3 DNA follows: TGTGCCAGCAGTCCAGGGGACGCCGTCTACGAGCAGTACTTC.

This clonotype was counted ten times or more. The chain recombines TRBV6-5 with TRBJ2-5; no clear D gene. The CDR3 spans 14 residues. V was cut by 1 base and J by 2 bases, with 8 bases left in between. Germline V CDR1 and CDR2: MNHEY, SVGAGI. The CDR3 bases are TGTGCCAGCAGTTACTTTTGGGGACAAGAGACCCAGTACTTC. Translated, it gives CASSYFWGQETQYF.

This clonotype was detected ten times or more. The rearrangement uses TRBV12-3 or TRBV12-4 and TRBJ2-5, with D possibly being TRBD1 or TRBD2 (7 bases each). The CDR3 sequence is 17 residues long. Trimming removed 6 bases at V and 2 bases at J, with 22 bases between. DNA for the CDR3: TGTGCCAGCAGGCTAGACAGGGACTGGGGGGGGCAAGAGACCCAGTACTTC. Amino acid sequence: CASRLDRDWGGQETQYF.